A selection of T cell receptor beta chains follows, all from one sample in a study of blood T cell repertoires in COVID-19. Sequencing was performed with immunoSEQ multiplex PCR; in TCRdb, only in-frame clones are kept and a portion is missing. Of a few hundred thousand clones in the sample, just under 90% were seen once. Sequencing was performed on PBMCs or T cells enriched from blood (not recorded which). The receptor set was obtained from a woman between 45 and 60 years old who had been exposed to COVID-19. The CDR3 runs from the conserved cysteine through the conserved F or W. A D gene is named only where the DNA matches it firmly.

d_gene | j_gene | v_gene | CDR3aa
TRBD2 | TRBJ2-5 | TRBV5-6 | CASSGPRGRGEQETQYF
TRBD2 | TRBJ2-7 | TRBV3-1/TRBV3-2 | CASSQIAGVDYEQYF
- | TRBJ1-1 | TRBV28 | CASRRGPGTTEAFF
- | TRBJ1-2 | TRBV2 | CATKRYDYGYTF
TRBD1 | TRBJ1-4 | TRBV5-1 | CASSSRDSHNEKLFF
- | TRBJ1-1 | TRBV20-1 | CSASPGFTEAFF
TRBD2 | TRBJ2-1 | TRBV9 | CASSTLHGGAGNEQFF
- | TRBJ2-1 | TRBV18 | CASSLQGFNEQFF
- | TRBJ1-2 | TRBV7-9 | CASSLGGINYGYTF
TRBD1 | TRBJ1-5 | TRBV19 | CASSGTGGNQPQHF
- | TRBJ2-7 | TRBV19 | CASSIRRESSYEQYF
- | TRBJ1-2 | TRBV28 | CASTDRAGFHGYTF
TRBD1 | TRBJ1-4 | TRBV5-1 | CASSSGQGSEKLFF
TRBD1 | TRBJ1-5 | TRBV11-3 | CAILQGASNQPQHF
- | TRBJ1-5 | TRBV3-1/TRBV3-2 | CASSQVLSNQPQHF
- | TRBJ2-7 | TRBV30 | CAGTGLYEQYF
TRBD1 | TRBJ1-1 | TRBV6-5 | CASRQGQLNGFKAFF
- | TRBJ1-6 | TRBV2 | CASRIASSYNSPLHF
- | TRBJ2-3 | TRBV5-1 | CASSLSGGADTQYF
- | TRBJ2-7 | TRBV29-1 | CSVECPGSYEQYF
- | TRBJ1-1 | TRBV10-3 | CAISGTEQGLNTEAFF
- | TRBJ1-4 | TRBV5-1 | CASSLGHATNEKLFF
TRBD2 | TRBJ2-3 | TRBV5-4 | CASSLILAGGYSTDTQYF
- | TRBJ2-7 | TRBV2 | CASSEGSYEQYF
- | TRBJ2-7 | TRBV2 | CASSPQGYEQYF
- | TRBJ2-7 | TRBV2 | CASSEDRYSYEQYF
- | TRBJ2-7 | TRBV2 | CASSEVGASYEQYF
- | TRBJ2-2 | TRBV12-3/TRBV12-4 | CASSFFSGELFF
TRBD2 | TRBJ2-5 | TRBV7-6 | CASSSPPGLAGGEQETQYF
TRBD1 | TRBJ1-2 | TRBV7-2 | CASSLAGQGRNYGYTF
- | TRBJ1-2 | TRBV9 | CASSLGGKANYGYTF
- | TRBJ2-7 | TRBV28 | CASNHQGGTRYEQYF
TRBD2 | TRBJ2-1 | TRBV25-1 | CASSEYAGGRNEQFF
- | TRBJ2-5 | TRBV5-6 | CASSLEGQGRFQETQYF
- | TRBJ2-7 | TRBV5-4 | CASSLVPETEIGEQYF
- | TRBJ1-1 | TRBV19 | CASSIDRNTEAFF
- | TRBJ1-2 | TRBV30 | CAWRRTAYGYTF
TRBD2 | TRBJ2-3 | TRBV15 | CATSAQLAGGENTQYF
- | TRBJ2-3 | TRBV29-1 | CSPADLYRRADTQYF
- | TRBJ1-6 | TRBV4-1 | CASSQEGSFYNSPLHF
- | TRBJ1-5 | TRBV28 | CASKGPNQPQHF
- | TRBJ1-2 | TRBV29-1 | CSVVRGGIAGYTF
- | TRBJ2-1 | TRBV24-1 | CATSVSGQYNEQFF